The clone carrying this T cell receptor beta chain was detected many times. The sample belongs to a study of Graves' ophthalmopathy and Graves' hyperthyroidism. The CDR3 length is 11 residues. Trimming left V 7 bases short and J 5 bases short, with 12 bases between. The germline V gene has CDR1 SQVTM and CDR2 ANQGSEA. Investigators amplified TCR beta CDR3 regions from RNA transcripts. HTBI primers primed a first-round RT-PCR, and a second-round multiplex PCR followed. Via MiXCR, TCRdb re-called the multiplex PCR reads, giving one row per CDR3 protein. Of 200,000 to 250,000 distinct CDR3 sequences in the sample, under 25% were seen once.

Material for sequencing was peripheral blood. This sequence joins TRBV29-1 and TRBJ2-7; D gene unclear. The receptor was derived from a woman aged 50 to 65 with Graves' ophthalmopathy. CDR3 nucleotides: TGCAGCGCAACCCTGAGCCACGAGCAGTACTTC. Translated: CSATLSHEQYF.